What follows are 14 T cell receptor beta chains derived from one specimen sequenced in a study of T cells in Graves' hyperthyroidism and ophthalmopathy (dated by TCRdb to the late 2010s). Libraries were prepared through multiplex PCR. Sequencer: Illumina HiSeq 2000. The TCR beta CDR3 regions were amplified from the RNA transcripts. For the first round of RT-PCR on the TCR CDR3, the HTBI primer set was used together with the Qiagen OneStep RT-PCR kit. TCRdb cleaned the public reads at Q25 with fastp, built clones with MiXCR and kept in-frame beta chains. Every entry covers one CDR3 protein and lists the most common genes and DNA from its rows. Across this sample there are fewer than 750,000 distinct CDR3 sequences, with approximately 14% seen only once. 4.3% of the sample lies in the top ten. The sample consisted of blood. Receptors were obtained from a middle-aged woman with Graves' ophthalmopathy.

The V call is TRBV7-9, the J call TRBJ2-5, with D tentatively TRBD1 (5 bases). CDR1 is SEHNR, CDR2 FQNEAQ, per germline (reference sequence). The CDR3 consists of 15 residues. V lost 1 base and J 1 base, leaving 10 bases between the germline ends. The CDR3 spells CASSLVGRAQETQYF. For the CDR3, the DNA is TGTGCCAGCAGCTTAGTCGGCAGGGCCCAAGAGACCCAGTACTTC.

This clonotype has ten or more counts. J is TRBJ2-5 and V is TRBV7-9; no reliable D call. With 5 bases removed from V and 2 bases from J, the gap between germline ends came to 12 bases. The CDR3 consists of 14 residues. Germline V CDR1 and CDR2: SEHNR, FQNEAQ (reference sequence). This CDR3 is CASSHELSQETQYF. CDR3 in DNA: TGTGCCAGCAGCCACGAGTTGAGTCAAGAGACCCAGTACTTC.

The sample holds many counts of this clonotype. Written as DNA, the CDR3 is TGTGCCAGCAGTGAGACGACAGCAAGCTCCTACGAGCAGTACTTC. Its protein is CASSETTASSYEQYF. V usage is TRBV2 and J usage is TRBJ2-7, with a tentative D call TRBD1 (5 bases). The V end lost 3 bases, the J end lost 0 bases, and 12 bases lay between the germline ends. Germline V gives CDR1 SNHLY, CDR2 FYNNEI. The CDR3 totals 15 residues.

This clonotype was counted ten times or more. The rearrangement links TRBV7-2 to TRBJ2-5, with 10 bases lining up with TRBD2. The V segment lost 4 bases and the J segment 4 bases; nucleotides outside the gene matches: 6. The CDR3 has 15 residues. CDR1 and CDR2 (germline): SGHTA, FQGNSA. CDR3 loop: CASSSGLARGETQYF. CDR3 sequence (DNA): TGTGCCAGCAGCTCGGGACTAGCGAGAGGAGAGACCCAGTACTTC.

This clonotype showed up just a few times. In nucleotides, the CDR3 is TGTGCCAGCCATATCCGGGACAGGTCGGGCGAGCAGTACTTC. Its protein is CASHIRDRSGEQYF. This chain joins TRBV5-5 and TRBJ2-7; 8 nucleotides agree with TRBD1. V lost 7 bases and J lost 6; bases outside the gene matches: 12. The CDR3 spans 14 residues. The germline gives CDR1 SGHKS, CDR2 YYEKEE (reference sequence).

This clonotype was counted many times. This sequence joins TRBV9 and TRBJ1-1; 9 positions match TRBD1. This CDR3 is built from 17 residues. J was trimmed by 3 bases and V by 4 bases; bases with no gene match: 13. Germline CDR1 reads SGDLS; CDR2 reads YYNGEE. The CDR3: CASSPSGQGDRDTEAFF. The CDR3 DNA is TGTGCCAGCAGCCCGTCGGGACAGGGTGATAGGGACACTGAAGCTTTCTTT.

This clonotype was found a few times. V and J are TRBV20-1 and TRBJ2-5, with TRBD2 as a possible D gene (6 bases). This CDR3 comprises 14 residues. Germline lookup yields CDR1 DFQATT and CDR2 SNEGSKA (reference sequence). V lost 6 bases and J 0 bases, leaving 14 bases between the germline ends. CDR3 sequence (DNA): TGCAGTGCGAGGAGGCGGGACTACCAAGAGACCCAGTACTTC. Translation: CSARRRDYQETQYF.

The table lists this clonotype with many counts. The chain recombines TRBV10-3 with TRBJ1-2; TRBD1 aligns across 10 bases. After removal of 4 bases from V and 0 bases from J, the junction contained 2 bases not matched to a gene. The length of the CDR3 is 15 residues. CDR1 is ENHRY and CDR2 is SYGVKD in the germline V gene. The CDR3 coding sequence is TGTGCCATCAGTGGAGGACAGGGGGCTAACTATGGCTACACCTTC. It specifies CAISGGQGANYGYTF.

This clonotype turned up a few times. V gene TRBV19 combines with J gene TRBJ2-7; a weak D match, TRBD1 (5 bases). CDR3 length: 15 residues. Trimming cost V 2 bases and J 0 bases, with 11 bases left between them. Germline V gene sequence: CDR1 LNHDA, CDR2 SQIVND (reference sequence). This CDR3 is CASSISWGSSYEQYF. The DNA of the CDR3 is TGTGCCAGTAGTATATCGTGGGGCAGCTCCTACGAGCAGTACTTC.

The chain employs TRBV5-1 and TRBJ2-5; possibly TRBD2 for D (6 bases). The length of the CDR3 is 12 residues. V was pared by 5 bases and J by 5 bases, with 10 bases between. Germline CDR1 SGHRS, CDR2 YFSETQ. The CDR3 nucleotides read TGCGCCAGCAGGCCTAGCGAGGAGACCCAGTACTTC. Protein sequence: CASRPSEETQYF.

This clonotype was seen at least ten times. J is TRBJ2-5 and V is TRBV18; TRBD1 agrees at 7 bases. CDR1 and CDR2 (germline): KGHSH, LQKENI. The CDR3 covers 13 residues. V was pared by 6 bases and J by 7 bases, with 8 bases of the junction left unmatched. In DNA, the CDR3 is TGTGCCAGCTCGGGGGACAGCCAGGGGACCCAGTACTTC. It yields the protein CASSGDSQGTQYF.

In this sample, this clonotype turned up a few times. The V and J genes are TRBV3-1 and TRBJ1-2, with TRBD1 as a possible D gene (6 bases). Germline assignment: CDR1 LGHDT and CDR2 YNNKEL (reference sequence). V was pared by 0 bases and J by 2 bases, with 13 bases between. The CDR3 extends over 16 amino acids. CDR3 loop: CASSQDHREGNYGYTF. The CDR3 DNA reads as TGTGCCAGCAGCCAAGATCACAGGGAAGGCAACTATGGCTACACCTTC.

V is TRBV7-8 and J is TRBJ2-7, with D uncertain. Between the trimmed V and J ends, which lost 4 bases and 5 bases, there was a span of 12 bases. Germline V gives CDR1 SGHVS, CDR2 FQNEAQ. This CDR3 has 13 residues. The CDR3 DNA sequence: TGTGCCAGCAGCTCCAGGATAGGTAACGAGCAGTACTTC. Protein sequence: CASSSRIGNEQYF.

This chain joins TRBV12-3 or TRBV12-4 and TRBJ1-5; D may be TRBD1 (5 bases). Trimming stripped 5 bases from V and 3 bases from J, with 20 bases between. This CDR3 is 17 amino acids long. The CDR3 DNA sequence: TGTGCCAGCAGTCCCCGGTCAGGGCGCGGGTACAATCAGCCCCAGCATTTT. As protein: CASSPRSGRGYNQPQHF.